This T cell receptor (beta chain) was retrieved from a study of blood T cell repertoires in COVID-19. Cohorts were assigned according to the clinical history that participants reported. This clone was seen a few times. Per the original data handling: Estimation of nucleated cell counts was performed using reference gene primer amplification. Repertoires were generated with immunoSEQ multiplex PCR, while TCRdb's copy carries only in-frame clones and drops some. The V and J calls and clone size come from that table; D and trimming were worked out from the DNA. The repertoire holds a few hundred thousand clones, 86% seen once, with 3% to 3.5% in the top ten. The specimen was PBMCs or T cells enriched from blood (not recorded which). The sequence was collected from a woman aged 45-60 years in a cohort exposed to, infected with or recovered from COVID-19 (not recorded which).

The CDR3 spells CASSEETGTSGNTIYF. CDR3 nucleotides: TGTGCCAGCAGTGAGGAGACAGGGACCTCCGGAAACACCATATATTTT. The rearrangement uses TRBV6-1 and TRBJ1-3, with 7 nucleotides matching TRBD1. This CDR3 contains 16 residues. Germline V gives CDR1 MNHNS, CDR2 SASEGT. The J segment lost 4 bases and the V segment lost 3 bases, leaving 9 bases of the junction unmatched.